This entry features one T cell receptor (beta chain) sequence. Unique molecular identifiers tagged the TCRbeta library. TCRdb re-called the PCR reads through MiXCR, storing one row per CDR3 protein. The profile shows about 500,000 distinct CDR3 sequences, approximately 29% of them singletons. This CDR3 comprises 12 residues. V shed 6 bases and J shed 6 bases, with 11 bases lying between them. CDR1 is LNHDA and CDR2 is SQIVND in the germline V gene (reference sequence). The record originates from a study of T-cell reconstitution after alpha-beta-depleted transplantation in children. The TCR comes from a human donor who donated a stem cell graft to a child with aplastic anemia. The input for sequencing was PBMCs from the stem cell graft donor, taken from the stem cell graft. The chain is built from TRBV19 and TRBJ1-2; D gene ambiguous. The CDR3 protein is CASRSQEHGYTF. The CDR3, as DNA: TGTGCCAGTAGGAGTCAAGAGCATGGCTACACCTTC. The full variable domain, completed using reference TRBV19 and TRBJ1-2, is DGGITQSPKYLFRKEGQNVTLSCEQNLNHDAMYWYRQDPGQGLRLIYYSQIVNDFQKGDIAEGYSVSREKKESFPLTVTSAQKNPTAFYLCASRSQEHGYTFGSGTRLTVV.